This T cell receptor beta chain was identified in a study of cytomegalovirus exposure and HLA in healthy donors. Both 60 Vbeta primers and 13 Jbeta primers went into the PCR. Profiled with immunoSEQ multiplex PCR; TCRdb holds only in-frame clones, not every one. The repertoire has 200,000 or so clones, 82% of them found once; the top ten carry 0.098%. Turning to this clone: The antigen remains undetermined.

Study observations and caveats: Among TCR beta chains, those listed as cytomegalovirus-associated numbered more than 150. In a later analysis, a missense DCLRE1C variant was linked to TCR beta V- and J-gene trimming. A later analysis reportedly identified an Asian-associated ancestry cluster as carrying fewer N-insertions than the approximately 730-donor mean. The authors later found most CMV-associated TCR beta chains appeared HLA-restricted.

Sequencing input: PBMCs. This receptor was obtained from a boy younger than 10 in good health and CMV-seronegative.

CDR3 sequence: CASSLDGMNTEAFF. The CDR3, as DNA: TGTGCCAGCAGTTTGGACGGGATGAACACTGAAGCTTTCTTT. This rearrangement joins TRBV6-6 to TRBJ1-1; D not resolved. V was clipped by 4 bases and J by 0 bases, with 9 bases between them. Germline V gene lookup returns CDR1 MNHNY and CDR2 SVGAGI (reference sequence). This CDR3 comprises 14 residues.